Following are 6 T cell receptor beta chains from one sample sequenced in a study of T cell repertoires in cytomegalovirus infection. Using its own MiXCR run on the reads, TCRdb lists one record per CDR3 protein. This sample has fewer than 200,000 distinct CDR3 sequences; 9.5% occur once, and the top ten carry 4.6%. Sequenced sample: PBMCs. These receptors all stem from a human donor in good health (CMV status not recorded). Some clones in this sample may be carry-over from other donors' samples.

This clonotype was found a few times. V gene TRBV20-1 combines with J gene TRBJ1-5; D uncertain. Looked up from germline, CDR1 is DFQATT and CDR2 is SNEGSKA (reference sequence). Trimming removed 3 bases from V and 0 bases from J, with 9 bases in between. The CDR3 covers 14 residues. As DNA, the CDR3 is TGCAGTGCTAGTAGACGGAATAGCAATCAGCCCCAGCATTTT. Encoded protein: CSASRRNSNQPQHF.

This clonotype was detected only a few times. This chain uses TRBV7-8 with TRBJ2-3, with 8 bases aligning to TRBD2. The V and J ends lost 5 bases and 2 bases, in that order; junction bases with no gene match: 6. CDR1 is SGHVS and CDR2 is FQNEAQ in the germline V gene. The length of the CDR3 is 15 residues. Here the CDR3 DNA reads TGTGCCAGCAGCCCATTAGCGGGGCTCACAGATACGCAGTATTTT. It codes for CASSPLAGLTDTQYF.

The chain has TRBV6-2 or TRBV6-3 and TRBJ1-5; unclear D gene. V lost 5 bases to trimming and J lost 5 bases, with 7 bases between them. Germline lookup yields CDR1 MNHEY and CDR2 SVGEGT. This CDR3 contains 12 residues. CDR3 sequence (DNA): TGTGCCAGCAGTAACCCAGATCAGCCCCAGCATTTT. Protein product: CASSNPDQPQHF.

This clonotype was counted many times. This chain joins TRBV29-1 and TRBJ2-3; 8 nucleotides line up with TRBD2. Per the germline V gene, CDR1 is SQVTM and CDR2 is ANQGSEA. J gave up 8 bases and V 0 bases, and 7 bases lay outside the gene matches. The CDR3 sequence is 14 residues long. The CDR3 loop reads CSVEDRSGRGTQYF. The CDR3 DNA follows: TGCAGCGTTGAAGATCGGAGCGGGAGAGGTACGCAGTATTTT.

This clonotype showed up just a few times. The CDR3, as DNA: TGCAGCGTTCCCGTCGGGACTATAAAATCCGAGCAGTACTTC. Amino acid sequence: CSVPVGTIKSEQYF. This rearrangement joins TRBV29-1 to TRBJ2-7; 7 nucleotides match TRBD2. Germline CDR1 SQVTM, CDR2 ANQGSEA. The CDR3 is 14 residues long. Germline trimming cut 5 bases from V and 6 bases from J; bases unmatched to any gene: 13.

This clonotype was counted only a few times. The chain recombines TRBV20-1 with TRBJ1-1; 9 bases align to TRBD1. With 5 bases clipped from V and 5 bases from J, the junction kept 3 bases outside the gene matches. The germline V gene encodes CDR1 DFQATT and CDR2 SNEGSKA (reference sequence). The CDR3 consists of 12 residues. CDR3 nucleotide sequence: TGCAGTGCTCAGACAGGGGGAACTGAAGCTTTCTTT. It translates to CSAQTGGTEAFF.